The clone carrying this T cell receptor beta chain was seen more than once but under ten times. Other DNA sequences in the same sample also yield this CDR3. The source of the sample is a study of shared clonotypes between healthy human individuals. The assay was carried out at the deep level. Generated by immunoSEQ multiplex PCR, the TCRdb table keeps only in-frame clones and is missing some. The sample contains 2.5 million or so clones, approximately 90% of which appear only once. V lost 0 bases, J lost 1 base, and 10 bases lay in between. CDR1 SGHRS and CDR2 YFSETQ come from the germline V gene. This CDR3 comprises 15 residues.

Specimen: naive CD4+ T cells sorted from blood. Subset here: CD45RA+ positively selected. This chain uses TRBV5-1 with TRBJ1-1, with a possible D match to TRBD1 (6 bases). The TCR comes from a man between 18 and 35 years old in good health. The chain's CDR3 is CASSLEGTKNTEAFF. Written as DNA, the CDR3 is TGCGCCAGCAGCTTGGAAGGGACAAAGAACACTGAAGCTTTCTTT. Full variable domain (missing parts from reference TRBV5-1 and TRBJ1-1): KAGVTQTPRYLIKTRGQQVTLSCSPISGHRSVSWYQQTPGQGLQFLFEYFSETQRNKGNFPGRFSGRQFSNSRSEMNVSTLELGDSALYLCASSLEGTKNTEAFFGQGTRLTVV.